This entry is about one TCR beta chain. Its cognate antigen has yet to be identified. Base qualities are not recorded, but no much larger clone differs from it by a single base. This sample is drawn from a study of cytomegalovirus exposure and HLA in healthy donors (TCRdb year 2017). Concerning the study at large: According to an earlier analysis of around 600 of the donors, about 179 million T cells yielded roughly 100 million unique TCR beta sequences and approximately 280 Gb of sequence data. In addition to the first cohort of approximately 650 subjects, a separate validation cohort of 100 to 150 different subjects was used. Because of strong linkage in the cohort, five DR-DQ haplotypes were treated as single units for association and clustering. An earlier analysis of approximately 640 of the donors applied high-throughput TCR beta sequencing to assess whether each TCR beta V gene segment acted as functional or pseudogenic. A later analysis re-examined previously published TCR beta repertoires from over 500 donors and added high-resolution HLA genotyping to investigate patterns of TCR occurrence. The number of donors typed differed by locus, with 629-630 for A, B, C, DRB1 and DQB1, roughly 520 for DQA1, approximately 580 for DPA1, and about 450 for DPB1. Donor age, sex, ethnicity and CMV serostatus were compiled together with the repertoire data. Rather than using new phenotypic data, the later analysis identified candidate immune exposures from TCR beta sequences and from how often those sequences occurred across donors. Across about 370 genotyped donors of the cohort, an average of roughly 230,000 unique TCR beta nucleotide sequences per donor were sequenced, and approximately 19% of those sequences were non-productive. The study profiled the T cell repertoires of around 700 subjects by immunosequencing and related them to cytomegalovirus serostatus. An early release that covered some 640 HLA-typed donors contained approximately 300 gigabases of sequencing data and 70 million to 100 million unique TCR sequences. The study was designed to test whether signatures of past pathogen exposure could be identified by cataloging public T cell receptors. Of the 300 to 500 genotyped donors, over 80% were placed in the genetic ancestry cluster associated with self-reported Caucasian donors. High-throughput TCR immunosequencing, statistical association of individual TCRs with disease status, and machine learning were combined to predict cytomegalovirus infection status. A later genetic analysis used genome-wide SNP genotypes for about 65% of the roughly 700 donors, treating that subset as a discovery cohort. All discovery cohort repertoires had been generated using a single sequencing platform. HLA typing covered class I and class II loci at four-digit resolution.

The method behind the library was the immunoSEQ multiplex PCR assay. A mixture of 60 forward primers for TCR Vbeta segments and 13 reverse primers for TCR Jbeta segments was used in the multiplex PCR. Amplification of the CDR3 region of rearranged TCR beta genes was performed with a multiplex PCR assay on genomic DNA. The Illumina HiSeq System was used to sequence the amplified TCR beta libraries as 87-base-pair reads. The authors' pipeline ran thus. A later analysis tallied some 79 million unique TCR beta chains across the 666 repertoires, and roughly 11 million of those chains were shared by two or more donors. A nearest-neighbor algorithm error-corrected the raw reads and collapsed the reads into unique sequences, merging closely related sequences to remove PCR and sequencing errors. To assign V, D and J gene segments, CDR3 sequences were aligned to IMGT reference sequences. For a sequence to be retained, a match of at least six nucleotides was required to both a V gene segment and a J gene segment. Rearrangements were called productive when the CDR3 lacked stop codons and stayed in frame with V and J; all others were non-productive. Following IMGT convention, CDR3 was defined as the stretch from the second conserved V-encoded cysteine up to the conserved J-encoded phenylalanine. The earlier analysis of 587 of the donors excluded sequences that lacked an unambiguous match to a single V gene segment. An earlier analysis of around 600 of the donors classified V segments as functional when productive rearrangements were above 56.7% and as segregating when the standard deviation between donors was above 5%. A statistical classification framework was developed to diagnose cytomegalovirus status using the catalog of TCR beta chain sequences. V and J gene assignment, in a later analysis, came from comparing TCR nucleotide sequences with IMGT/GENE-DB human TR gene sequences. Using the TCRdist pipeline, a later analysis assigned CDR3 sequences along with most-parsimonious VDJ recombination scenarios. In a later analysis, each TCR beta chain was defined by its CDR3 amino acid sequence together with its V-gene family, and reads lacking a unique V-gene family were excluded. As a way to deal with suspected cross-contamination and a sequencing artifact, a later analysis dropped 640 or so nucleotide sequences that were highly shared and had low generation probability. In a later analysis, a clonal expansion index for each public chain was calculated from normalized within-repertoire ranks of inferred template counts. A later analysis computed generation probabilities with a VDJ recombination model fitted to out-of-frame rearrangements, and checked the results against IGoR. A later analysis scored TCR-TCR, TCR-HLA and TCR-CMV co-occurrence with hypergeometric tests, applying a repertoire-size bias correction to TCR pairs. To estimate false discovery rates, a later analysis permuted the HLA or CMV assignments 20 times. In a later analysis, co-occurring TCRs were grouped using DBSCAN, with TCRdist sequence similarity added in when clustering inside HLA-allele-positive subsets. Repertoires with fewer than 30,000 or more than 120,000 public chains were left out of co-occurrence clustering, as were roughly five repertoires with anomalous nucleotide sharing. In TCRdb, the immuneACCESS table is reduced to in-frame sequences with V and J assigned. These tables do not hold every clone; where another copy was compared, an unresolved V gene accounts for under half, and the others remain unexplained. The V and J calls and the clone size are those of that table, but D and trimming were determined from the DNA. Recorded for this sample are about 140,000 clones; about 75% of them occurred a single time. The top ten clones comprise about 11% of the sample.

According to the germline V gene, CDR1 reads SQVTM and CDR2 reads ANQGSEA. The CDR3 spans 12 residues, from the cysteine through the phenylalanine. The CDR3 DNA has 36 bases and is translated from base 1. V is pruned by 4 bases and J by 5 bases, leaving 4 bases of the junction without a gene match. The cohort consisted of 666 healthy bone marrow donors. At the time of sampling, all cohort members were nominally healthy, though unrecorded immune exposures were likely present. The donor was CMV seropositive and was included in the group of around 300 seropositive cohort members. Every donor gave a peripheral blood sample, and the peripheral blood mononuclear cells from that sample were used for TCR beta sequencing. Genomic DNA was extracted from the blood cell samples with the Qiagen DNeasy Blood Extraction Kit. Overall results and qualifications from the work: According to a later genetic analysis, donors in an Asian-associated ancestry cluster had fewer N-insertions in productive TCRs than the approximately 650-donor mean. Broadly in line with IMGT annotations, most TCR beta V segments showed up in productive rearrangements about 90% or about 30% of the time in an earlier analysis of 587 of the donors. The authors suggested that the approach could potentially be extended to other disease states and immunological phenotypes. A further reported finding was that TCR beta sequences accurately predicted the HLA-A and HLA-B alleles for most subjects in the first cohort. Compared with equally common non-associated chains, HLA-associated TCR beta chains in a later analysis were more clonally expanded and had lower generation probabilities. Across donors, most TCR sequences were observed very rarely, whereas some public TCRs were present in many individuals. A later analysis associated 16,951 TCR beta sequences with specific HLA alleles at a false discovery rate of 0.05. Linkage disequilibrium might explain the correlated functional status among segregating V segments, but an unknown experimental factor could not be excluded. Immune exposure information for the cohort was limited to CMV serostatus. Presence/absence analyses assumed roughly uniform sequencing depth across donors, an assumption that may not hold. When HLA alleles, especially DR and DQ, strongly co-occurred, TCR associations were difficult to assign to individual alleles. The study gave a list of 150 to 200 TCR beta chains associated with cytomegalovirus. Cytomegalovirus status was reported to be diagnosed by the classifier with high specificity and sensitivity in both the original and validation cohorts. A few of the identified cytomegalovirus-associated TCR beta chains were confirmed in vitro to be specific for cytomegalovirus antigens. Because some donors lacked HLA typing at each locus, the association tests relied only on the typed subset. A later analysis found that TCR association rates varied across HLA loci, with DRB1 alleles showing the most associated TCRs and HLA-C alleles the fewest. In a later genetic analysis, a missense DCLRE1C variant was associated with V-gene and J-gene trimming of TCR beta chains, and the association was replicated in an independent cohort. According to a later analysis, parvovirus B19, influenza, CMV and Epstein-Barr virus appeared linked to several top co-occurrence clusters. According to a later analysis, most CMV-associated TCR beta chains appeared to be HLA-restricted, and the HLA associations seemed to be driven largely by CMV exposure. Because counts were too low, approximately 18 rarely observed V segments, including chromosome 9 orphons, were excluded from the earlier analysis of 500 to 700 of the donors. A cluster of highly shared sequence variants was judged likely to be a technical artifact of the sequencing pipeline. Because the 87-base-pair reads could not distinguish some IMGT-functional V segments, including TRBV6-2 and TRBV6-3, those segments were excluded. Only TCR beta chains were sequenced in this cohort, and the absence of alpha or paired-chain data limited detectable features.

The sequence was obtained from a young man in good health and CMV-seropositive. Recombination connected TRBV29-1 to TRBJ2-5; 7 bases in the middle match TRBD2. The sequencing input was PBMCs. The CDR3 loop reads CSVAGGSETQYF. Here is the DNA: TGCAGCGTTGCGGGGGGTTCTGAGACCCAGTACTTC.